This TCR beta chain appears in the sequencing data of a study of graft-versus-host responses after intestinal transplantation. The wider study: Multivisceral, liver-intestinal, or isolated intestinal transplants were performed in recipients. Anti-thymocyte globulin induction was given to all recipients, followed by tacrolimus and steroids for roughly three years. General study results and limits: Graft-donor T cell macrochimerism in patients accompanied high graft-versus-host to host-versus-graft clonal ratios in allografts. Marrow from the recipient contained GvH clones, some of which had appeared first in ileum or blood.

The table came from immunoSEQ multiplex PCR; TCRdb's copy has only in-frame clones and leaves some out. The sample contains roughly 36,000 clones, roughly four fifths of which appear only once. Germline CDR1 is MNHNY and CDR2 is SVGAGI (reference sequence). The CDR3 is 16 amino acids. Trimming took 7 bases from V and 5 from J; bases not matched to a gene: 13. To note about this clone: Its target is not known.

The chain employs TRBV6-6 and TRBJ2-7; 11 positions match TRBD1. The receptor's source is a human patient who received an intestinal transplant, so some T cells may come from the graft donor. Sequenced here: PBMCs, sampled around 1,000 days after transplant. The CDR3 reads CASTPWKRTGGDEQYF. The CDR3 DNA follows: TGTGCCAGCACCCCCTGGAAGAGGACAGGGGGCGACGAGCAGTACTTC.